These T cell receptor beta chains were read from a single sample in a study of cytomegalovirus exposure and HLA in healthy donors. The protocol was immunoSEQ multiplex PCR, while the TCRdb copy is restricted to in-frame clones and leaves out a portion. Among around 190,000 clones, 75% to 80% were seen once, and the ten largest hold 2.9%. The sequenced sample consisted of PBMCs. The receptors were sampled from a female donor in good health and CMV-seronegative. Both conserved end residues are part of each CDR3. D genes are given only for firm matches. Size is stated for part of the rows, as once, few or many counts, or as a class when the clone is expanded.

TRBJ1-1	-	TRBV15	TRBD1	TGTGCCACCAGCAGCCCGGGACAGACGAACACTGAAGCTTTCTTT	CATSSPGQTNTEAFF
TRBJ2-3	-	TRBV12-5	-	TGTGCTAGTGGTTTAACCCCCCCCTCGGCAGATACGCAGTATTTT	CASGLTPPSADTQYF
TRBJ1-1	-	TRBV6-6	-	TGTGCCACCCACAGGGTGGCTGAAGCTTTCTTT	CATHRVAEAFF
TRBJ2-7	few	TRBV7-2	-	TGTGCCAGCAGCTTTAACTACGAGCAGTACTTC	CASSFNYEQYF
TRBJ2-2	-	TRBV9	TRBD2	TGTGCCAGCAGCATTGGGACTAGCGGGAGCGCCGGGGAGCTGTTTTTT	CASSIGTSGSAGELFF
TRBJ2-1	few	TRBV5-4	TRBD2	TGTGCCAGCAGCTCAAGGGCTAGCGGATACTACAATGAGCAGTTCTTC	CASSSRASGYYNEQFF
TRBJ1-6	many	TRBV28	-	TGTGCCAGCAGCCCTGGGACACCCTCGACACCCCTCCACTTT	CASSPGTPSTPLHF
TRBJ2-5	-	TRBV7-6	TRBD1	TGTGCCAGCAGCTCCGGACAGGGGGCCCGGGAGACCCAGTACTTC	CASSSGQGARETQYF
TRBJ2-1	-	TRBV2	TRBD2	TGTGCCAGCAGTGATCGCGGGGGGGGCTCCTACAATGAGCAGTTCTTC	CASSDRGGGSYNEQFF
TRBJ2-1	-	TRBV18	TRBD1	TGTGCCAGCTCAACTCGCGGGCAGGGGGCTATAGCAGCCATCTACAATGAGCAGTTCTTC	CASSTRGQGAIAAIYNEQFF
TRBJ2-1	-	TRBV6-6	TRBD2	TGTGCCAGCAGTTCTAGCGGGGGGGTCTACAATGAGCAGTTCTTC	CASSSSGGVYNEQFF
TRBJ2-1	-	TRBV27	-	TGTGCCAGCAGTCTCGGGACACGAGGTAGGAATGAGCAGTTCTTC	CASSLGTRGRNEQFF
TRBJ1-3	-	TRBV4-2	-	TGTGCCAGCAGCCAAGGAGGGAGCCGAAACACCATATATTTT	CASSQGGSRNTIYF
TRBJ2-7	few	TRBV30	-	TGTGCCTCGACGGTGGTGGACAATACCTACGAGCAGTACTTC	CASTVVDNTYEQYF
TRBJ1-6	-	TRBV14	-	TGTGCCAGCAGCCAAGTTCCGGTGGGGAGGAATTCACCCCTCCACTTT	CASSQVPVGRNSPLHF
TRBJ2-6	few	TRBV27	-	TGTGCCAGCAGTGCCTCAGGGCCTGGGGCCAACGTCCTGACTTTC	CASSASGPGANVLTF
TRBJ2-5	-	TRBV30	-	TGTGCCTGGAGTATCCTCGGCCAAGAGACCCAGTACTTC	CAWSILGQETQYF
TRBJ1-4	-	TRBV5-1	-	TGCGCCAGCAGTTCGCTGGGCGCTACTAATGAAAAACTGTTTTTT	CASSSLGATNEKLFF
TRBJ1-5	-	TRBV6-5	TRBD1	TGTGCCAGCAGTTCGGACAGGGATCAGCCCCAGCATTTT	CASSSDRDQPQHF
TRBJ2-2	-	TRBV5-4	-	TGTGCCAGCAGCTTGGCTAGAACCGGGGAGCTGTTTTTT	CASSLARTGELFF
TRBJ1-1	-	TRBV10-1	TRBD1	TGCGCCAGCAGGAGCTATCCGGGACAGGTGAACACTGAAGCTTTCTTT	CASRSYPGQVNTEAFF
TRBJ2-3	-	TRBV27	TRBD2	TGTGCCAGCAGGACTAGCAGGACGCGCACAGATACGCAGTATTTT	CASRTSRTRTDTQYF
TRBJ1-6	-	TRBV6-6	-	TGTGCCAGCAGGAGGGAAGGAAATTCACCCCTCCACTTT	CASRREGNSPLHF
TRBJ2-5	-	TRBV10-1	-	TGCGCCAGTTTTGGGGGGAGGGGGGGCCGACAAGAGACCCAGTACTTC	CASFGGRGGRQETQYF
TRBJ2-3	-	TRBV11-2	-	TGTGCCAGCAGACAGCGGATCACAGATACGCAGTATTTT	CASRQRITDTQYF
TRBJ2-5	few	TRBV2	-	TGTGCCAGCAGTGATTTCACCGGGACCCAGCGGGCGGAGACCCAGTACTTC	CASSDFTGTQRAETQYF
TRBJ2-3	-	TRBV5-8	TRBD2	TGTGCCAGCAGCTTAGCGGGGGGGCCGGGGGCAGATACGCAGTATTTT	CASSLAGGPGADTQYF
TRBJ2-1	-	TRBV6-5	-	TGTGCCAGCAGTGAAGGGCGGGGCCTAAATGAGCAGTTCTTC	CASSEGRGLNEQFF
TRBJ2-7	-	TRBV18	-	TGTGCCAGCTCACCGGGCGGGAACAACTACGAGCAGTACTTC	CASSPGGNNYEQYF
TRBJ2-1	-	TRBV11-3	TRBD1	TGTGCCAGCAGCTCGACAGGGTTGTCCTACAATGAGCAGTTCTTC	CASSSTGLSYNEQFF
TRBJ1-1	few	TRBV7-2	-	TGTGCCAGCAACTCCCCGCCGAACACTGAAGCTTTCTTT	CASNSPPNTEAFF
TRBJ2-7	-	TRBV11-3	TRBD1	TGTGCCAGCAGCTCGTTGCCGGGACAGGGGGCCTACGAGCAGTACTTC	CASSSLPGQGAYEQYF
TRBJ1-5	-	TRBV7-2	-	TGTGCCAGCAGCTTAGTTGCAGGGGACAATCAGCCCCAGCATTTT	CASSLVAGDNQPQHF
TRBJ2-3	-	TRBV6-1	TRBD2	TGTGCCAGCACCGGGCTAGCGGGAGGCACAGATACGCAGTATTTT	CASTGLAGGTDTQYF
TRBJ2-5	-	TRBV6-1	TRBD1	TGTGCCAGCAGCGACTTCAGGGGGCGGCAAGAGACCCAGTACTTC	CASSDFRGRQETQYF
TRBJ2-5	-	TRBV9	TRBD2	TGTGCCAGCAGCGTAGGGACTAGCGGAGAGACCCAGTACTTC	CASSVGTSGETQYF